This entry lists 10 T cell receptor beta chains sequenced from one sample in a study of T cells in Graves' hyperthyroidism and ophthalmopathy. The source material, RNA transcripts, was used to amplify TCR beta CDR3 regions. TCR CDR3 underwent first-round RT-PCR with the HTBI primer set. TCRdb reprocessed the multiplex PCR reads with MiXCR, giving one entry per CDR3 protein. The sample yields approximately 430,000 distinct CDR3 sequences, 15% to 19% seen once. Sequenced material: blood. The receptors here all came from a woman aged 18-35 years with Graves' hyperthyroidism.

This clonotype was observed many times. The rearrangement links TRBV7-2 to TRBJ2-5; 10 nucleotides line up with TRBD2. The J segment lost 1 base and the V segment lost 3 bases, leaving 2 bases of the junction unmatched. This CDR3 has 15 residues. In germline, CDR1 is SGHTA, CDR2 FQGNSA. The CDR3 loop is CASSFSGGPQETQYF. CDR3 coding DNA: TGTGCCAGCAGCTTTAGCGGGGGGCCCCAAGAGACCCAGTACTTC. The complete variable domain, with remaining parts taken from reference TRBV7-2 and TRBJ2-5, reads GAGVSQSPSNKVTEKGKDVELRCDPISGHTALYWYRQSLGQGLEFLIYFQGNSAPDKSGLPSDRFSAERTGGSVSTLTIQRTQQEDSAVYLCASSFSGGPQETQYFGPGTRLLVL.

In its sample, this clonotype was seen many times. The chain uses TRBV6-6 and TRBJ1-2, with unresolved D. Germline V gene data show CDR1 as MNHNY and CDR2 as SVGAGI (reference sequence). The V and J ends lost 0 bases and 7 bases respectively, with 9 bases between them. The CDR3 has 13 residues. CDR3 region: CASSYSDPGGYTF. As DNA, the CDR3 is TGTGCCAGCAGTTACTCGGATCCCGGTGGCTACACCTTC.

This clonotype was counted ten times or more. The chain employs TRBV12-3 or TRBV12-4 and TRBJ2-1; the match to TRBD2 covers 14 bases. This CDR3 has 16 residues. The V gene end was trimmed by 5 bases and the J gene end by 10 bases; junction bases not matched to a gene: 10. In DNA form, the CDR3 reads TGTGCCAGCAGTCTCCCCGGACTAGCGGGAGGCAGAGAGCAGTTCTTC. This encodes CASSLPGLAGGREQFF.

This clonotype has ten or more counts. This chain links TRBV2 with TRBJ1-2, with TRBD1 matching over 8 bases. The junction had 5 bases not matched to a gene; V was cut back by 4 bases and J by 4 bases. This CDR3 is 14 amino acids long. Germline assignment: CDR1 SNHLY and CDR2 FYNNEI. CDR3 loop: CASSGPGTGYGYTF. CDR3 bases: TGTGCCAGCAGTGGTCCCGGGACAGGCTATGGCTACACCTTC.

V usage is TRBV2 and J usage is TRBJ1-5; unclear D gene. The CDR3 totals 13 residues. The V gene lost 4 bases and the J gene lost 4 bases, with 8 bases spanning the gap. From germline, CDR1 is SNHLY and CDR2 FYNNEI. The CDR3 loop is CASSADFNQPQHF. The CDR3 DNA reads as TGTGCCAGCAGTGCCGACTTTAATCAGCCCCAGCATTTT.

The sample holds many counts of this clonotype. The chain employs TRBV20-1 and TRBJ2-5; 11 positions agree with TRBD2. The CDR3 is 16 residues long. Losses at the gene ends were 4 bases for V and 5 bases for J; bases not matched to a gene: 12. Germline V gene sequence: CDR1 DFQATT, CDR2 SNEGSKA (reference sequence). The CDR3 nucleotides read TGCAGTGCTACCCTTACTAGCGGGAGCGGTATGGAGACCCAGTACTTC. Translating gives CSATLTSGSGMETQYF.

There are many counts of this clonotype. The chain uses TRBV18 and TRBJ2-7; 11 nucleotides match TRBD2. Germline V gene sequence: CDR1 KGHSH, CDR2 LQKENI. The CDR3 extends over 17 amino acids. The V segment lost 5 bases and the J segment 4 bases; nucleotides outside the gene matches: 13. CDR3 DNA: TGTGCCAGCTCAGAACTAGCGGGAGCCCCTTCTCGTTACGAGCAGTACTTC. This sequence encodes CASSELAGAPSRYEQYF.

This clonotype has only a few counts. This chain connects TRBV7-2 to TRBJ1-5; no firm D call. Germline V gene data show CDR1 as SGHTA and CDR2 as FQGNSA. CDR3 size: 15 residues. Trimming took off 0 bases at V and 0 bases at J, with 6 bases between the two ends. Here the CDR3 DNA reads TGTGCCAGCAGCTTAGCCATCAATAGCAATCAGCCCCAGCATTTT. Protein: CASSLAINSNQPQHF.

The genes are TRBV6-1 and TRBJ2-1; 7 nucleotides align to TRBD2. From germline, CDR1 is MNHNS and CDR2 SASEGT. With 8 bases clipped from V and 5 bases from J, the junction kept 9 bases outside the gene matches. The CDR3 spans 14 residues. CDR3 nucleotides: TGTGCCAGCTCCCCCCGGCTAGCGGACAATGAGCAGTTCTTC. Protein: CASSPRLADNEQFF.

This clonotype was counted ten times or more. This rearrangement joins TRBV20-1 to TRBJ1-5, with TRBD1 as a possible D gene (5 bases). CDR3 length: 13 residues. Trimming shortened V by 4 bases and J by 6 bases, and 13 bases separated the two germline ends. Germline-derived CDR1 and CDR2 are DFQATT and SNEGSKA (reference sequence). DNA for the CDR3: TGCAGTGCTACCGGGGGGGAGGGTCAGCCCCAGCATTTT. Protein product: CSATGGEGQPQHF.